This passage covers 11 T cell receptor beta chains from one sample sequenced in a study of shared clonotypes between healthy human individuals. TCRdb's copy holds only in-frame clones and misses some; the assay was immunoSEQ multiplex PCR. The sample consists of hundreds of thousands of clones, roughly three quarters of them appearing once. Sequences were obtained from PBMCs. The receptor source for this set is a woman aged 40 to 49 in good health. Some clones in this sample may be carry-over from other donors' samples.

The rearrangement uses TRBV11-2 and TRBJ2-5, with 10 bases lining up with TRBD2. With 7 bases clipped from V and 5 bases from J, the junction kept 10 bases outside the gene matches. Germline V gene sequence: CDR1 SGHAT, CDR2 FQNNGV. The CDR3 runs to 15 residues. The CDR3 region is CASTDSSGSWETQYF. As DNA, the CDR3 is TGTGCCAGCACCGACTCTAGCGGGAGTTGGGAGACCCAGTACTTC.

This chain joins TRBV11-1 and TRBJ2-3; a weak D match, TRBD2 (5 bases). V lost 5 bases and J 6 bases, leaving 15 bases between the germline ends. Germline-derived CDR1 and CDR2 are SGHAT and FQDESV (reference sequence). This CDR3 is built from 14 residues. The CDR3 sequence is CASSPRTGEDTQYF. CDR3 DNA sequence: TGTGCCAGCAGCCCTCGGACTGGGGAGGATACGCAGTATTTT.

This clone has more than one count but fewer than ten. The genes are TRBV29-1 and TRBJ2-7; weak D call: TRBD1 (5 bases). Trimming stripped 4 bases from V and 1 base from J, with 11 bases between. Germline CDR1 SQVTM, CDR2 ANQGSEA. The CDR3 sequence is 13 residues long. CDR3 sequence: CSVVRVGSYEQYF. The DNA of the CDR3 is TGCAGCGTTGTCAGGGTCGGTTCCTACGAGCAGTACTTC.

This chain links TRBV29-1 with TRBJ1-3; possibly TRBD1 for D (5 bases). Germline lookup yields CDR1 SQVTM and CDR2 ANQGSEA. V was trimmed by 5 bases and J by 8 bases, leaving 16 bases between them. CDR3 length equals 13 residues. For the CDR3, the DNA is TGCAGCGTTAGTACTGGGGCCTTGGACACCATATATTTT. Encoded protein: CSVSTGALDTIYF.

As for this clone: At one end the junction does not follow the germline gene, possibly because of a read error. The chain recombines TRBV7-9 with TRBJ2-5; TRBD2 matches 7 bases. CDR3 length equals 13 residues. Germline-derived CDR1 and CDR2 are SEHNR and FQNEAQ (reference sequence). The DNA for the CDR3 is TGTGCCAGCAGCCTAGCGGATGGAGAGACCCAGTACTTC. It yields the protein CASSLADGETQYF. The full variable domain, in which reference TRBV7-9 and TRBJ2-5 provide the parts outside the CDR3, is DTGVSQNPRHKITKRGQNVTFRCDPISEHNRLYWYRQTLGQGPEFLTYFQNEAQLEKSRLLSDRFSAERPKGSFSTLEIQRTEQGDSAMYLCASSLADGETQYFGPGTRLLVL.

The gene calls are TRBV6-5 and TRBJ2-2; 7 positions match TRBD1. The V segment lost 6 bases and the J segment 5 bases; nucleotides outside the gene matches: 9. This CDR3 is built from 15 residues. Germline CDR1 MNHEY, CDR2 SVGAGI. CDR3 residues: CASSMTGTGTGELFF. CDR3 sequence (DNA): TGTGCCAGCAGCATGACAGGGACGGGGACCGGGGAGCTGTTTTTT.

CDR3 DNA: TGTGCCAGCAGCCCTCTCGGGACTGGGTCCTACAATGAGCAGTTCTTC. It translates to CASSPLGTGSYNEQFF. The rearrangement links TRBV14 to TRBJ2-1, with D perhaps TRBD2 (6 bases). CDR3 length: 16 residues. Between the trimmed V and J ends, which lost 4 bases and 1 base, there was a span of 14 bases. CDR1 SGHDN and CDR2 FVKESK come from the germline V gene.

In its sample, this clone was seen many times. The V and J genes are TRBV30 and TRBJ2-5; D ambiguous. The CDR3 covers 12 residues. Per germline, CDR1 GTSNPN and CDR2 SVGIG (reference sequence). V lost 3 bases to trimming and J lost 0 bases, with 5 bases between them. CDR3 protein: CAWRTDQETQYF. CDR3 DNA sequence: TGTGCCTGGAGAACGGACCAAGAGACCCAGTACTTC.

The V and J genes are TRBV10-2 and TRBJ1-1; the D gene is possibly TRBD1 (6 bases). CDR1 and CDR2 (germline): WSHSY, SAAADI. The V end was cut by 4 bases, the J end by 4 bases, with 16 bases between. The CDR3 has 15 residues. The CDR3 protein is CASSGQGGAATEAFF. CDR3 in DNA: TGCGCCAGCAGTGGCCAAGGGGGGGCGGCCACTGAAGCTTTCTTT.

The chain uses TRBV18 and TRBJ1-2; D not resolved. Deletions cut 6 bases from V and 8 bases from J, with 16 bases between. This CDR3 spans 13 amino acids. CDR1 is KGHSH, CDR2 LQKENI, per germline. The DNA of the CDR3 is TGTGCCAGCTCCCCCGAGAGGCGTGAAGGCTACACCTTC. Residues: CASSPERREGYTF. Using reference TRBV18 and TRBJ1-2 for the parts outside the CDR3, the full variable domain is NAGVMQNPRHLVRRRGQEARLRCSPMKGHSHVYWYRQLPEEGLKFMVYLQKENIIDESGMPKERFSAEFPKEGPSILRIQQVVRGDSAAYFCASSPERREGYTFGSGTRLTVV.

CDR3 sequence reads: CASSSRRGNTEAFF. CDR3 DNA sequence: TGTGCCAGCAGCTCCCGACGGGGGAACACTGAAGCTTTCTTT. The rearrangement uses TRBV7-2 and TRBJ1-1; no clear D. V dropped 4 bases and J dropped 1 base, with 10 bases sitting between them. The CDR3 contains 14 residues. Germline loops: CDR1 SGHTA, CDR2 FQGNSA.